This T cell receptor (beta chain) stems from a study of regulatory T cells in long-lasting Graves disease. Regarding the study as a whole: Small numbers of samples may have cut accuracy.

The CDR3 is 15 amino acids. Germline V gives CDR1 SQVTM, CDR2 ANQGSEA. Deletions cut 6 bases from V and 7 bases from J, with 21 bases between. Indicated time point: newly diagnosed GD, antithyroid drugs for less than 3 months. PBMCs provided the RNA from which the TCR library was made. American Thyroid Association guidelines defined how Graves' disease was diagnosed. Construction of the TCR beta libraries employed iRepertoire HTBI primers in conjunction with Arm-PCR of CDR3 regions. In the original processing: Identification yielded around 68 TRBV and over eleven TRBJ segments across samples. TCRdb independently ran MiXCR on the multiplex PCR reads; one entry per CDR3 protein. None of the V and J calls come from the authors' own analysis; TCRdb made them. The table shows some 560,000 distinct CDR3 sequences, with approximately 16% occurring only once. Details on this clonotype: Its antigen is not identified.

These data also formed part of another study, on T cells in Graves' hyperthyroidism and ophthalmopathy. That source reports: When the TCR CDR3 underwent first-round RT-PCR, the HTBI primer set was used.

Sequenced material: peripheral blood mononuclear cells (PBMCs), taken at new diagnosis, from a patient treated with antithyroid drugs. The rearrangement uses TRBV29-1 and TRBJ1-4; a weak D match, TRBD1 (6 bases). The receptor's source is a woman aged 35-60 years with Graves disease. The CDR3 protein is CSVMTGNSRGEKLFF. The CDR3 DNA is TGCAGCGTAATGACAGGCAACAGTCGGGGTGAAAAACTGTTTTTT.